These 15 T cell receptor beta chains were all obtained from the same sample, sequenced in a study of technical replicates of blood from several donors. Profiling relied on immunoSEQ multiplex PCR, and the TCRdb table lists in-frame clones only, not all of them. The sample yields around 100,000 clones, roughly 95% seen once. The specimen was T cells isolated from PBMCs. All receptors derive from a human donor in good health.

This chain uses TRBV29-1 with TRBJ1-2; D perhaps matches TRBD1 (5 bases). The V end was cut by 1 base, the J end by 7 bases, with 10 bases between. The CDR3 covers 12 residues. The germline V gene encodes CDR1 SQVTM and CDR2 ANQGSEA. The CDR3 sequence is CSVEGSGGGYTF. Here the CDR3 DNA reads TGCAGCGTTGAAGGTTCCGGGGGTGGCTACACCTTC.

This clone was counted a single time. The V call is TRBV7-2, the J call TRBJ1-2; D gene uncertain. This CDR3 is 14 amino acids long. V lost 1 base and J 4 bases, leaving 10 bases between the germline ends. The V gene's germline CDR1 is SGHTA and CDR2 FQGNSA. CDR3 sequence: CASSLGVLGYGYTF. DNA of the CDR3: TGTGCCAGCAGCTTAGGTGTACTCGGCTATGGCTACACCTTC.

The chain uses TRBV6-1 and TRBJ2-7; 7 positions match TRBD1. This CDR3 is built from 15 residues. Germline lookup yields CDR1 MNHNS and CDR2 SASEGT. With 3 bases clipped from V and 0 bases from J, the junction kept 5 bases outside the gene matches. CDR3 sequence reads: CASSDRDRASYEQYF. The DNA for the CDR3 is TGTGCCAGCAGTGACCGGGACAGAGCCTCCTACGAGCAGTACTTC.

The rearrangement links TRBV2 to TRBJ2-5, with D tentatively TRBD2 (6 bases). From germline, CDR1 is SNHLY and CDR2 FYNNEI. The CDR3 sequence is 12 residues long. Trimming took 7 bases from V and 3 from J, leaving 9 bases between them. In nucleotides, the CDR3 is TGTGCCAGCAATTCGGGAGAAGAGACCCAGTACTTC. Translated, it gives CASNSGEETQYF.

CDR3: CASSFGRSNTGELFF. Here the CDR3 DNA reads TGCGCCAGCAGCTTTGGGCGTTCGAACACCGGGGAGCTGTTTTTT. This chain uses TRBV5-1 with TRBJ2-2; the D is unclear. CDR1 is SGHRS and CDR2 is YFSETQ in the germline V gene. The CDR3 totals 15 residues. V was pared by 2 bases and J by 0 bases, with 8 bases between.

The genes are TRBV6-5 and TRBJ2-3, with 12 bases lining up with TRBD2. Germline lookup yields CDR1 MNHEY and CDR2 SVGAGI. J lost 3 bases, V lost 0 bases, and 1 base had no gene match. This CDR3 is built from 16 residues. The CDR3 sequence: CASSYSGLAGTDTQYF. CDR3 coding DNA: TGTGCCAGCAGTTACTCCGGACTAGCGGGGACAGATACGCAGTATTTT.

The J gene is TRBJ2-1, the V gene TRBV7-9; 10 bases match TRBD2. J was trimmed by 10 bases and V by 1 base; bases with no gene match: 1. The CDR3 sequence is 13 residues long. Germline V gene lookup returns CDR1 SEHNR and CDR2 FQNEAQ (reference sequence). In nucleotides, the CDR3 is TGTGCCAGCAGCTTAGAACTAGCGGGGGAGCAGTTCTTC. This gives the protein CASSLELAGEQFF.

The chain carries TRBV13 and TRBJ2-1; a weak D match, TRBD2 (6 bases). The CDR3 is made up of 18 amino acids. Germline V gene data show CDR1 as PRHDT and CDR2 as FYEKMQ (reference sequence). The ends were cut back, 7 bases at V and 0 bases at J, with 22 bases in the middle. The CDR3 DNA is TGTGCCAGCACTCCAGAGGGGACTCACCCGGACTCCTACAATGAGCAGTTCTTC. It is translated as CASTPEGTHPDSYNEQFF.

The genes are TRBV11-2 and TRBJ2-5; D call uncertain. V was shortened by 4 bases and J by 4 bases, with 7 bases between the two germline ends. Germline assignment: CDR1 SGHAT and CDR2 FQNNGV. The CDR3 is 12 amino acids. The CDR3: CASSSVGETQYF. The CDR3 DNA sequence: TGTGCCAGCAGCTCGGTCGGAGAGACCCAGTACTTC.

The chain couples TRBV28 to TRBJ1-2; possible D gene TRBD1, 5 bases. The CDR3 is made up of 14 amino acids. V was pared by 3 bases and J by 5 bases, with 13 bases between. The germline gives CDR1 MDHEN, CDR2 SYDVKM. Here the CDR3 reads CASSLRGGGYGYTF. In nucleotides, the CDR3 is TGTGCCAGCAGTTTGCGGGGGGGAGGATATGGCTACACCTTC.

The chain uses TRBV7-2 and TRBJ2-7, with a possible D match to TRBD1 (6 bases). Germline loops: CDR1 SGHTA, CDR2 FQGNSA. CDR3 length: 13 amino acids. The V and J ends lost 2 bases and 6 bases respectively, with 11 bases between them. CDR3 loop: CASSLYRASEQYF. The CDR3 DNA sequence: TGTGCCAGCAGCTTATACAGGGCCAGCGAGCAGTACTTC.

This clone was seen more than once but under ten times. J is TRBJ1-2 and V is TRBV19; 8 bases line up with TRBD1. J gave up 5 bases and V 1 base, and 9 bases lay outside the gene matches. There are 16 residues in the CDR3. Germline V lookup: CDR1 LNHDA, CDR2 SQIVND (reference sequence). The CDR3 region has the DNA TGTGCCAGTAGTATAGTAGGGCAGGGGGCTCGGTATGGCTACACCTTC. This gives the protein CASSIVGQGARYGYTF.

This chain joins TRBV7-9 and TRBJ1-5; D unresolved. CDR3 length: 13 amino acids. The germline V and J ends were trimmed by 5 bases and 0 bases, with 5 bases remaining between them. Germline V lookup: CDR1 SEHNR, CDR2 FQNEAQ (reference sequence). The CDR3 reads CASSVHSNQPQHF. The DNA of the CDR3 is TGTGCCAGCAGCGTACATAGCAATCAGCCCCAGCATTTT.

V usage is TRBV9 and J usage is TRBJ2-2; 7 positions match TRBD2. This CDR3 comprises 16 residues. Germline V gene sequence: CDR1 SGDLS, CDR2 YYNGEE. V shed 0 bases, J shed 0 bases, and the junction held 2 bases outside the gene matches. CDR3 in amino acids: CASSVGGGANTGELFF. The CDR3 DNA reads TGTGCCAGCAGCGTAGGGGGGGGTGCGAACACCGGGGAGCTGTTTTTT.

V gene TRBV30 combines with J gene TRBJ2-6; D call uncertain. The CDR3 has 14 amino acids. V was shortened by 5 bases and J by 0 bases, with 8 bases between the two germline ends. Looked up from germline, CDR1 is GTSNPN and CDR2 is SVGIG (reference sequence). The CDR3 sequence is CAWLTYSGANVLTF. Written as DNA, the CDR3 is TGTGCCTGGCTTACCTACTCTGGGGCCAACGTCCTGACTTTC. The full variable domain, completed using reference TRBV30 and TRBJ2-6, is SQTIHQWPATLVQPVGSPLSLECTVEGTSNPNLYWYRQAAGRGLQLLFYSVGIGQISSEVPQNLSASRPQDRQFILSSKKLLLSDSGFYLCAWLTYSGANVLTFGAGSRLTVL.